This T cell receptor beta chain was obtained from a study of blood T cell repertoires in COVID-19 (dated by TCRdb to the early 2020s). At the level of the whole study: The collaborator samples originated in the United States, Italy and Spain and spanned the acute and convalescent phases of COVID-19. The material from the prospective study consisted of cDNA or gDNA derived from T cells, B-cell-depleted T cells, or PBMCs. The samples were drawn from two sources: the first 160 participants of the ongoing ImmuneRACE study, and some 1,300 subjects contributed by 6 global collaborators. A de-identified subject ID, COVID-19 status, age in years and sex were almost always included in the sample metadata. Deeply sampled blood TCRbeta repertoires from subjects exposed to, actively infected with, or recovered from COVID-19 were included in the dataset. Where available, HLA class I and class II types were obtained from metadata supplied by the sample provider rather than from assay-based typing. The repertoires were made available in a free public database intended to serve as a resource for research on the immune response to SARS-CoV-2. The full study reports these points: How much clinical and demographic metadata was included differed by source and by participant, and the metadata was provided uncurated.

To note about this clone: Its antigen specificity is not known. There are no base qualities to consult, and no much larger clone falls within one base.

TCRbeta CDR3 regions were amplified from genomic DNA using the immunoSEQ Assay, a bias-controlled multiplex PCR. The authors' pipeline ran thus. The number of nucleated cells in each sample was estimated by amplification of reference gene primers within the assay. To quantify the absolute abundance of each unique TCRbeta CDR3 rearrangement, sequence reads were collapsed and filtered. Productive Simpson clonality was computed per sample as the square root of Simpson's diversity index over productive rearrangements. The immuneACCESS repertoire file appears here via TCRdb, limited to in-frame rearrangements. These files lack a portion of the clones; in checked studies, under half of the deficit traces to unresolved V genes, and the cause of the others is not known. The V and J calls and clone size are taken from that table; D and trimming were inferred from the DNA. Here the sample has about 210,000 clones; 88% occur a single time. Jointly, the top ten make up roughly 0.69% of the sample.

Whole blood was collected in K2EDTA tubes by collaborating institutions according to the institutions' own protocols. For TCRbeta analysis, collaborators shipped samples as frozen whole blood, isolated PBMCs, or DNA extracted from either of those sample types. Taken from cysteine to phenylalanine, the CDR3 has 14 residues. Only the CDR3 part of the read is kept: 42 bases, read in frame from the first base. From the germline V gene (reference sequence), CDR1 is LGHDT and CDR2 is YNNKEL. V loses 5 bases at its end and J loses 4 bases; junction bases beyond the gene matches: 5. The sample was peripheral blood. The V gene is TRBV3-1 (or the pseudogene TRBV3-2) and the J gene is TRBJ2-7; 10 nucleotides in the junction match TRBD1. This TCR was recovered from a man aged 40-49 years with acute or convalescent COVID-19. The CDR3 is CASSRGQGSYEQYF. The bases are TGTGCCAGCAGCAGGGGACAGGGGTCGTACGAGCAGTACTTC.